The 5 T cell receptor beta chains below were found in one sample sequenced in a study of shared clonotypes between healthy human individuals (dated by TCRdb to the early 2020s). Libraries came from the immunoSEQ multiplex PCR assay. Drawn from immuneACCESS, this table holds only the in-frame rearrangements with V and J called that TCRdb kept. Clones are partly lost; checked studies trace under half to an unresolved V gene and leave the rest unexplained. Present in this sample are about 2.3 million clones, over 90% of which were seen just once. The ten largest make up under 0.45% of the sample. The sample consisted of naive CD4+ T cells from PBMCs. The cell subset or site tag for this specimen amounts to: CD45RA+ positively selected. The receptors derive from a man aged 18 to 30 in good health. Some clones in this sample may be carry-over from other donors' samples.

Here the CDR3 reads CASSGGTESYNEQFF. The CDR3 nucleotides are TGTGCCAGCAGCGGGGGGACGGAGTCTTACAATGAGCAGTTCTTC. The chain carries TRBV5-4 and TRBJ2-1; D may be TRBD2 (6 bases). The CDR3 has 15 residues. Trimming left V 4 bases short and J 4 bases short, with 15 bases between. CDR1 and CDR2 (germline): SGHNT, YYREEE (reference sequence).

This chain uses TRBV7-3 with TRBJ2-3; 7 bases are a match to TRBD1. The CDR3 is made up of 15 amino acids. J gave up 2 bases and V 6 bases, and 8 bases lay outside the gene matches. CDR1 and CDR2 from the germline V gene are SGHTA and FQGTGA. CDR3 coding DNA: TGTGCCAGCAGTTACTCCGGGACAGTCACAGATACGCAGTATTTT. As protein: CASSYSGTVTDTQYF.

The V call is TRBV4-2, the J call TRBJ1-2, with D unresolved. The V gene lost 0 bases and the J gene lost 4 bases, with 12 bases spanning the gap. CDR3 length equals 15 residues. Per germline, CDR1 LGHNA and CDR2 YNFKEQ. This chain's CDR3 is CASSQDEGSPYGYTF. DNA of the CDR3: TGTGCCAGCAGCCAAGACGAGGGCTCTCCCTATGGCTACACCTTC.

The rearrangement links TRBV2 to TRBJ2-5, with D uncertain. The CDR3 is made up of 13 amino acids. Trimming removed 3 bases at V and 6 bases at J, with 11 bases between. CDR1 and CDR2 from the germline V gene are SNHLY and FYNNEI. Here the CDR3 DNA reads TGTGCCAGCAGTGACCCCCCGAGACAGACCCAGTACTTC. As protein: CASSDPPRQTQYF.

This sequence joins TRBV10-3 and TRBJ1-5; 7 nucleotides match TRBD1. Trimming at V came to 10 bases and at J to 3 bases, leaving 12 bases not matched to a gene. The CDR3 loop spans 15 amino acids. The germline CDR1 and CDR2 sequences are ENHRY and SYGVKD. The CDR3 DNA sequence: TGTGCCACCGCTGCGACGACAGGGAACAATCAGCCCCAGCATTTT. The encoded protein is CATAATTGNNQPQHF.